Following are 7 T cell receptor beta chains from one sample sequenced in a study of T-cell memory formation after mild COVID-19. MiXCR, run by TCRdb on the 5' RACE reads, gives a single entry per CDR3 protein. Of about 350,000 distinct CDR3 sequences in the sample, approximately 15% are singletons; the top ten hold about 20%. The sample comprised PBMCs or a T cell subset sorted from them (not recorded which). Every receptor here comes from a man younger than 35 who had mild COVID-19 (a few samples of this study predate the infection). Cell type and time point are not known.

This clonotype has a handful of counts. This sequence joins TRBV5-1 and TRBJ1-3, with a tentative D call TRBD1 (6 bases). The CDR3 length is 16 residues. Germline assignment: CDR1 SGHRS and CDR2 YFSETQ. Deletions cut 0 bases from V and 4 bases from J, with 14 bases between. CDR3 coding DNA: TGCGCCAGCAGCTTGGGACAGGCCGCTGGGGGAAACACCATATATTTT. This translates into CASSLGQAAGGNTIYF.

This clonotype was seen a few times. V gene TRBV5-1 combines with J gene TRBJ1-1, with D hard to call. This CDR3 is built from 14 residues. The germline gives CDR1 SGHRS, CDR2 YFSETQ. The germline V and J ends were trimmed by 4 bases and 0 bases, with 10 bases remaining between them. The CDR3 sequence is CASSRDAMNTEAFF. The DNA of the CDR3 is TGCGCCAGCAGCAGGGATGCAATGAACACTGAAGCTTTCTTT.

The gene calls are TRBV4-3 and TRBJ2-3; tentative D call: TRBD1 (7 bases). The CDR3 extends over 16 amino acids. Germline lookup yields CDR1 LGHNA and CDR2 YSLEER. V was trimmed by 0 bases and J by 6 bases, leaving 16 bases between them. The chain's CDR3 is CASSQDSRGVGDTQYF. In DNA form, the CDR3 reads TGCGCCAGCAGCCAAGATAGCAGGGGGGTCGGGGATACGCAGTATTTT.

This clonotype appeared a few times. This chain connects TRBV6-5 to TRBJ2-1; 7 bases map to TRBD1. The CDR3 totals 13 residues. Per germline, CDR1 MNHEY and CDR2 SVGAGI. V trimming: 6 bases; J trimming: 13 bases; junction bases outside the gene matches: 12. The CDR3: CASRWIWDSYQFF. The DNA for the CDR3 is TGTGCCAGCAGGTGGATATGGGACAGTTATCAGTTCTTC.

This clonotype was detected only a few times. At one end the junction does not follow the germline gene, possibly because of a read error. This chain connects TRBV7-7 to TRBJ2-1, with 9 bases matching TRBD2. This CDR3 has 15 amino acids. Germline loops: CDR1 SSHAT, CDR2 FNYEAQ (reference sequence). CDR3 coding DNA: TGTGCTAGCAGCTTAGCGCGCGGGGGGGCAAATGAGCAGTTCTTC. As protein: CASSLARGGANEQFF.

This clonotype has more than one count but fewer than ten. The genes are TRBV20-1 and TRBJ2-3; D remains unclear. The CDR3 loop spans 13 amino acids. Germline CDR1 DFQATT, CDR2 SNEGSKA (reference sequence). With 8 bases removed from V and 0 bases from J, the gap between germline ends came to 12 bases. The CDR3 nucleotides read TGCAGTCCCCGGGTACCGAGCACAGATACGCAGTATTTT. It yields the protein CSPRVPSTDTQYF.

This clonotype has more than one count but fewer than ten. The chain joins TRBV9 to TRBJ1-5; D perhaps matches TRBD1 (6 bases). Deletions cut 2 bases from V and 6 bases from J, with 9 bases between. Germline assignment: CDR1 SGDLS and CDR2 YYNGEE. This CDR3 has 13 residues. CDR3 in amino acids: CASSVQGSQPQHF. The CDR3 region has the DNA TGTGCCAGCAGCGTCCAGGGGTCTCAGCCCCAGCATTTT.